This TCR beta chain emerged from a study of T-cell reconstitution after alpha-beta-depleted transplantation in children (dated by TCRdb to between 2015 and 2016). Broadly, across the study: The study quantitatively tracked T-cell immune reconstitution after TCRalphabeta/CD19-depleted allogeneic hematopoietic cell transplantation in children using TCR repertoire profiling.

In this sample, this clonotype turned up many times. There is no known antigen for this receptor. Per-base qualities were not stored, and no clone one base away is much larger. General conclusions and limits of the study: Over the following months the frequencies of hyperexpanded clones went down, and after one year T-cell counts and TCRbeta diversity were mostly credited to newly produced T cells. In some patients, the high TCRbeta diversity seen at day 60 was put down to recipient T cells and intrathymic progenitors that had survived conditioning. Apparently early alphabetaT-cell count recovery about two months after transplant reportedly relied on only several hundred rapidly expanded clones derived from non-depleted graft cells.

Receptors were amplified or captured by PCR. Data came from an Illumina HiSeq 2500. TCR library preparation used molecular barcoding, with unique molecular identifiers applied to normalize quantification of the TCRbeta repertoire. TCRdb's own reprocessing of the public reads used fastp at Q25 and MiXCR and kept productive beta chains. When rows share a CDR3 protein, they turn into one entry using the most common DNA and genes. The sample table records 2,500 to 3,500 distinct CDR3 sequences; 20% to 25% of these occur just once. 38% of the sample comes from the top ten. From the cysteine up to the phenylalanine, the CDR3 has a length of 15 residues. Of the read, only the CDR3 DNA is kept; its 45 bases are in frame from base 1. Germline trimming: 5 bases from V, 0 bases from J; junction bases outside gene matches: 5. CDR1 and CDR2 are drawn from the germline V gene (reference sequence): SEHNR, FQNEAQ.

What the time point label conveys for this sample: day 60 (about 2 months) after transplantation. The treatment or condition tag for this specimen amounts to: allogeneic hematopoietic cell transplantation with graft depleted of TCRalphabeta T cells and CD19 B cells. The children who served as transplant recipients had been given grafts of TCRalphabeta/CD19-depleted allogeneic hematopoietic cells. This specimen was PBMCs, mostly from graft donor cells, taken 60 days after TCRalphabeta/CD19-depleted stem cell transplant. The chain was built from TRBV7-9 and TRBJ2-7; 9 middle bases align to TRBD1. The source of this sequence is a female patient between 10 and 17 years old who had a stem cell transplant for acute lymphoblastic leukemia, so the T cells may come from the graft donor. The CDR3 region: CASSLLDRGSYEQYF. In nucleotide form, the sequence is TGTGCCAGCAGCCTTTTGGACAGGGGCTCCTACGAGCAGTACTTC.